These 27 T cell receptor beta chains share one sample of origin, sequenced in a study of blood T cells in healthy people across ages. The authors ran a second PCR of about 7 to 11 cycles using a sample-barcoded 5' primer and a J-beta primer mix. TCRdb redid the calling of the 5' RACE reads with MiXCR, one entry per CDR3 protein. The table has about 800,000 distinct CDR3 sequences, about three fifths seen once; the top ten hold roughly 22%. Sequencing was performed on blood. These receptors were collected from a man aged 30-40 years in good health.

This clonotype was seen a single time. The chain links TRBV27 to TRBJ2-5; unclear D gene. The CDR3 spans 12 residues. V was trimmed by 7 bases and J by 4 bases, leaving 10 bases between them. Germline assignment: CDR1 MNHEY and CDR2 SMNVEV (reference sequence). Here the CDR3 DNA reads TGTGCCAGCACCTCCTCCGGAGAGACCCAGTACTTC. Its protein product is CASTSSGETQYF.

This chain uses TRBV5-6 with TRBJ2-7; D is possibly TRBD2 (6 bases). Germline lookup yields CDR1 SGHDT and CDR2 YYEEEE. The V and J ends lost 3 bases and 2 bases respectively, with 12 bases between them. This CDR3 spans 14 amino acids. DNA for the CDR3: TGTGCCAGCAGCTGGTGGGGAGGCCCCTACGAGCAGTACTTC. Amino acid sequence: CASSWWGGPYEQYF.

The chain joins TRBV20-1 to TRBJ2-7; 7 nucleotides agree with TRBD1. V lost 5 bases and J lost 0; bases outside the gene matches: 4. The CDR3 runs to 13 residues. CDR1 and CDR2 from the germline V gene are DFQATT and SNEGSKA (reference sequence). The CDR3 coding sequence is TGCAGTGCTCTGACAGGGAACTCCTACGAGCAGTACTTC. Protein sequence: CSALTGNSYEQYF.

This clonotype has at least ten counts. V gene TRBV29-1 combines with J gene TRBJ2-6, with D perhaps TRBD2 (5 bases). Germline V gene data show CDR1 as SQVTM and CDR2 as ANQGSEA. The CDR3 has 14 residues. Between the trimmed V and J ends, which lost 0 bases and 2 bases, there was a span of 5 bases. As DNA, the CDR3 is TGCAGCGTTGAAGAAGCGGCTGGGGCCAACGTCCTGACTTTC. Translating gives CSVEEAAGANVLTF. Full variable domain (rest looked up from reference TRBV29-1 and TRBJ2-6): SAVISQKPSRDICQRGTSLTIQCQVDSQVTMMFWYRQQPGQSLTLIATANQGSEATYESGFVIDKFPISRPNLTFSTLTVSNMSPEDSSIYLCSVEEAAGANVLTFGAGSRLTVL.

This clonotype was detected only once. V gene TRBV29-1 combines with J gene TRBJ1-1; no clear D gene. Germline V gene data show CDR1 as SQVTM and CDR2 as ANQGSEA. Trimming shortened V by 3 bases and J by 1 base, and 9 bases separated the two germline ends. This CDR3 comprises 13 residues. In DNA form, the CDR3 reads TGCAGCGTTGAGTTCGGCGGGAACACTGAAGCTTTCTTT. Its protein is CSVEFGGNTEAFF. The full variable domain, in which reference TRBV29-1 and TRBJ1-1 provide the parts outside the CDR3, is SAVISQKPSRDICQRGTSLTIQCQVDSQVTMMFWYRQQPGQSLTLIATANQGSEATYESGFVIDKFPISRPNLTFSTLTVSNMSPEDSSIYLCSVEFGGNTEAFFGQGTRLTVV.

The chain links TRBV6-1 to TRBJ2-5; TRBD2 is a possible D gene (6 bases). Trimming took 7 bases from V and 2 from J, leaving 23 bases between them. The CDR3 length is 17 residues. Germline-derived CDR1 and CDR2 are MNHNS and SASEGT. The CDR3 nucleotides are TGTGCCAGCACCGATCGAGGAGGGGACGTCCGGCAAGAGACCCAGTACTTC. Protein product: CASTDRGGDVRQETQYF.

This clonotype was seen a handful of times. The V call is TRBV20-1, the J call TRBJ2-7; D gene ambiguous. The CDR3 loop spans 13 amino acids. Germline-derived CDR1 and CDR2 are DFQATT and SNEGSKA (reference sequence). Trimming shortened V by 2 bases and J by 0 bases, and 8 bases separated the two germline ends. The CDR3, as DNA: TGCAGTGCTAGATCTAGGAACTCCTACGAGCAGTACTTC. Protein product: CSARSRNSYEQYF.

This clonotype was observed a handful of times. This chain connects TRBV6-2 or TRBV6-3 to TRBJ2-7; D gene unclear. V lost 2 bases and J 7 bases, leaving 18 bases between the germline ends. Germline CDR1 and CDR2: MNHEY and SVGEGT. The CDR3 is made up of 15 amino acids. Written as DNA, the CDR3 is TGTGCCAGCAGTTACCTTGTAGGTCCCACTCGGGAGCAGTACTTC. It yields the protein CASSYLVGPTREQYF.

The chain uses TRBV7-2 and TRBJ2-6, with 8 nucleotides matching TRBD1. The J segment lost 2 bases and the V segment lost 2 bases, leaving 8 bases of the junction unmatched. This CDR3 region has 18 residues. Germline V lookup: CDR1 SGHTA, CDR2 FQGNSA. CDR3 nucleotide sequence: TGTGCCAGCAGCTTATCAGGGGGCGGATCGGCTGGGGCCAACGTCCTGACTTTC. Protein: CASSLSGGGSAGANVLTF. Full variable domain (missing parts from reference TRBV7-2 and TRBJ2-6): GAGVSQSPSNKVTEKGKDVELRCDPISGHTALYWYRQSLGQGLEFLIYFQGNSAPDKSGLPSDRFSAERTGGSVSTLTIQRTQQEDSAVYLCASSLSGGGSAGANVLTFGAGSRLTVL.

The rearrangement joins TRBV7-2 to TRBJ1-2; D perhaps matches TRBD1 (6 bases). The V end lost 2 bases, the J end lost 0 bases, and 13 bases lay between the germline ends. There are 16 residues in the CDR3. In germline, CDR1 is SGHTA, CDR2 FQGNSA. CDR3 sequence (DNA): TGTGCCAGCAGCTTACTCGCAGGGGCTGCTAACTATGGCTACACCTTC. Translated, it gives CASSLLAGAANYGYTF. Drawing the rest from reference TRBV7-2 and TRBJ1-2, the complete variable domain is GAGVSQSPSNKVTEKGKDVELRCDPISGHTALYWYRQSLGQGLEFLIYFQGNSAPDKSGLPSDRFSAERTGGSVSTLTIQRTQQEDSAVYLCASSLLAGAANYGYTFGSGTRLTVV.

The chain employs TRBV6-5 and TRBJ2-7; D is possibly TRBD1 or TRBD2 (5 bases each). The CDR3 length is 14 residues. The germline CDR1 and CDR2 sequences are MNHEY and SVGAGI. V dropped 4 bases and J dropped 2 bases, with 12 bases sitting between them. CDR3 DNA: TGTGCCAGCAGTTTTTTTGGGGGACCCTACGAGCAGTACTTC. Translating it yields CASSFFGGPYEQYF.

This clonotype was observed a few times. The rearrangement uses TRBV9 and TRBJ2-5; 8 bases map to TRBD2. The germline V gene encodes CDR1 SGDLS and CDR2 YYNGEE. V lost 6 bases and J lost 2; bases outside the gene matches: 6. CDR3 length: 14 amino acids. The CDR3: CASNAGGIQETQYF. Written as DNA, the CDR3 is TGTGCCAGCAACGCGGGAGGTATTCAAGAGACCCAGTACTTC.

In its sample, this clonotype was seen once. This chain connects TRBV19 to TRBJ2-7; TRBD1 matches 9 bases. This CDR3 spans 16 amino acids. V was pared by 7 bases and J by 5 bases, with 15 bases of the junction left unmatched. Germline lookup yields CDR1 LNHDA and CDR2 SQIVND (reference sequence). CDR3 protein: CASTETGTGSRHEQYF. The CDR3 nucleotides are TGTGCCAGTACCGAAACCGGGACAGGGAGCCGCCACGAGCAGTACTTC.

The J gene is TRBJ1-5, the V gene TRBV28; possibly TRBD1 for D (5 bases). V shed 5 bases and J shed 7 bases, with 18 bases lying between them. This CDR3 comprises 15 residues. Germline lookup yields CDR1 MDHEN and CDR2 SYDVKM. The CDR3 spells CASSPYQGEGQPQHF. CDR3 sequence (DNA): TGTGCCAGCAGTCCCTATCAGGGAGAAGGGCAGCCCCAGCATTTT.

The J gene is TRBJ2-3, the V gene TRBV27, with 9 bases matching TRBD1. The CDR3 is 15 residues long. CDR1 is MNHEY, CDR2 SMNVEV, per germline (reference sequence). V dropped 7 bases and J dropped 2; count of bases not matched to a gene: 7. The CDR3 coding sequence is TGTGCCAGCAACTCCGACAGGGGGAACACAGATACGCAGTATTTT. Its protein is CASNSDRGNTDTQYF.

The V call is TRBV27, the J call TRBJ2-5, with 8 nucleotides matching TRBD1. The end of the DNA is better explained by TRBJ2-7, so the J call may be wrong. The germline V gene encodes CDR1 MNHEY and CDR2 SMNVEV (reference sequence). The CDR3 is 15 amino acids. CDR3 in DNA: TGTGCCAGCAATTCCATAGACAGGGGATGGTACGAGCAGTACTTC. Its protein is CASNSIDRGWYEQYF.

The chain employs TRBV27 and TRBJ2-5; 9 bases line up with TRBD1. CDR3 length: 15 amino acids. Germline V CDR1 and CDR2: MNHEY, SMNVEV (reference sequence). Trimming took 4 bases from V and 2 from J; bases not matched to a gene: 5. The CDR3 sequence is CASSSGQGRQETQYF. The CDR3 nucleotides are TGTGCCAGCAGTTCAGGACAGGGGAGACAAGAGACCCAGTACTTC.

The chain recombines TRBV4-3 with TRBJ2-1; tentatively, D is TRBD2 (6 bases). Germline CDR1 is LGHNA and CDR2 is YSLEER. V lost 4 bases and J 10 bases, leaving 20 bases between the germline ends. The CDR3 has 15 amino acids. CDR3 amino acids: CASSPGAASGGEQFF. The CDR3 DNA sequence: TGCGCCAGCAGCCCCGGGGCCGCATCTGGGGGGGAGCAGTTCTTC.

The chain couples TRBV4-1 to TRBJ2-7; D could derive from TRBD1 or TRBD2 (5 bases each). Germline CDR1 reads MGHRA; CDR2 reads YSYEKL. Trimming took 1 base from V and 0 from J, leaving 10 bases between them. The CDR3 totals 15 residues. The CDR3, as DNA: TGCGCCAGCAGCCAAGCGGCAGGGAGCTCCTACGAGCAGTACTTC. Amino acids: CASSQAAGSSYEQYF.

The rearrangement uses TRBV20-1 and TRBJ1-4; no reliable D call. Trimming removed 3 bases from V and 4 bases from J, with 15 bases in between. In germline, CDR1 is DFQATT, CDR2 SNEGSKA (reference sequence). The CDR3 runs 15 residues. The CDR3 DNA reads TGCAGTGCTAGGCCCCCAGGAGGCATTAATGAAAAACTGTTTTTT. It yields the protein CSARPPGGINEKLFF.

This clonotype was observed a few times. The genes are TRBV7-2 and TRBJ1-2; 10 positions agree with TRBD1. CDR1 is SGHTA and CDR2 is FQGNSA in the germline V gene. CDR3 length: 15 residues. Unmatched junction bases numbered 10, after V lost 4 bases and J lost 8 bases. CDR3 nucleotides: TGTGCCAGCAGCTCAGCCGACAGGGGGCCGAGGGGCTACACCTTC. It translates to CASSSADRGPRGYTF.

This chain connects TRBV7-9 to TRBJ2-3, with 8 bases aligning to TRBD2. The CDR3 is 15 residues long. With V trimmed by 0 bases and J by 5 bases, 4 bases remained unmatched. The germline V gene has CDR1 SEHNR and CDR2 FQNEAQ (reference sequence). Here the CDR3 DNA reads TGTGCCAGCAGCTTAGCTAGCGGGGTGGGAGATACGCAGTATTTT. Translated, it gives CASSLASGVGDTQYF.

This sequence joins TRBV3-1 and TRBJ2-4; the match to TRBD2 covers 8 bases. The J call is uncertain, as TRBJ2-7 better fits the DNA end. Germline CDR1 and CDR2: LGHDT and YNNKEL (reference sequence). The CDR3 extends over 15 amino acids. The CDR3 DNA reads TGTGCCAGCAGCTTGTCCGGGGGGGGGCAGAACGAGCAGTACTTC. Residues: CASSLSGGGQNEQYF.

V gene TRBV7-2 combines with J gene TRBJ2-3; 9 bases are a match to TRBD2. Germline lookup yields CDR1 SGHTA and CDR2 FQGNSA. The CDR3 is 16 amino acids. The J segment lost 3 bases and the V segment lost 4 bases, leaving 8 bases of the junction unmatched. In nucleotides, the CDR3 is TGTGCCAGCAGCTCCTGGGGTAGCGGGAGTACAGATACGCAGTATTTT. Translating gives CASSSWGSGSTDTQYF.

V usage is TRBV7-2 and J usage is TRBJ1-3; D is unresolved. CDR1 is SGHTA and CDR2 is FQGNSA in the germline V gene. V was cut by 8 bases and J by 8 bases, with 13 bases left in between. This CDR3 has 12 residues. The CDR3 protein is CASHLPGDTIYF. The CDR3 region has the DNA TGTGCCAGCCACCTCCCAGGAGACACCATATATTTT.

This clonotype has only a few counts. The chain is built from TRBV13 and TRBJ2-3; D assignment may be TRBD1 or TRBD2 (5 bases each). The germline V gene encodes CDR1 PRHDT and CDR2 FYEKMQ (reference sequence). The ends were cut back, 8 bases at V and 5 bases at J, with 11 bases in the middle. CDR3 length: 12 residues. The CDR3 sequence: CASSSGRDTQYF. Written as DNA, the CDR3 is TGTGCCAGCTCATCAGGGAGAGATACGCAGTATTTT.

The sample holds many counts of this clonotype. The V and J genes are TRBV3-1 and TRBJ1-2; 9 nucleotides line up with TRBD1. The V gene's germline CDR1 is LGHDT and CDR2 YNNKEL (reference sequence). The CDR3 loop spans 15 amino acids. V gave up 0 bases and J gave up 6 bases; unmatched junction bases: 5. CDR3 nucleotides: TGTGCCAGCAGCCAAGACGTCGGGACAGGGAATGGCTACACCTTC. Its translation: CASSQDVGTGNGYTF.